These 24 T cell receptor beta chains share one sample of origin, sequenced in a study of blood T cell repertoires in COVID-19. TCRdb keeps only in-frame clones here, not all; method: immunoSEQ multiplex PCR. The sample comprises approximately 270,000 clones, around 86% of which are singletons, and 2% to 2.5% rests with the top ten. Sample: peripheral blood. All receptors come from a man aged 50-59 years with acute or convalescent COVID-19.

The chain is built from TRBV15 and TRBJ1-2; D is perhaps TRBD1 (6 bases). The CDR3 sequence is 19 residues long. The V and J ends lost 0 bases and 1 base respectively, with 21 bases between them. The germline gives CDR1 LNHNV, CDR2 YYDKDF (reference sequence). In nucleotides, the CDR3 is TGTGCCACCAGCAGAGATGATACCGGGACACCCATCTATAACTATGGCTACACCTTC. The encoded protein is CATSRDDTGTPIYNYGYTF.

This sequence joins TRBV19 and TRBJ2-6; 10 bases match TRBD1. There are 20 residues in the CDR3. After removal of 4 bases from V and 2 bases from J, the junction contained 14 bases not matched to a gene. Germline loops: CDR1 LNHDA, CDR2 SQIVND (reference sequence). The DNA of the CDR3 is TGTGCCAGTAGTAGATACCCGGGACAGGGGAGGTTGGCTGGGGCCAACGTCCTGACTTTC. Residues: CASSRYPGQGRLAGANVLTF.

V and J are TRBV7-9 and TRBJ1-2; 7 bases are shared with TRBD1. Germline CDR1 is SEHNR and CDR2 is FQNEAQ (reference sequence). This CDR3 comprises 17 residues. V shed 6 bases and J 0 bases; nucleotides not matched to a gene: 13. CDR3 sequence: CASREGLRGPTNYGYTF. For the CDR3, the DNA is TGTGCCAGCAGGGAGGGTCTAAGGGGGCCGACTAACTATGGCTACACCTTC. Based on the CDR3 plus reference TRBV7-9 and TRBJ1-2, the full variable domain is DTGVSQNPRHKITKRGQNVTFRCDPISEHNRLYWYRQTLGQGPEFLTYFQNEAQLEKSRLLSDRFSAERPKGSFSTLEIQRTEQGDSAMYLCASREGLRGPTNYGYTFGSGTRLTVV.

V gene TRBV5-6 combines with J gene TRBJ1-1; TRBD1 agrees at 9 bases. Germline loops: CDR1 SGHDT, CDR2 YYEEEE. The CDR3 is 14 residues long. The trim removed 5 bases at V and 5 bases at J, leaving 7 bases unmatched. CDR3 protein: CASRPTGGRTEAFF. The DNA for the CDR3 is TGTGCCAGCAGACCGACAGGGGGGAGAACTGAAGCTTTCTTT.

This clone came up a few times. Within the sample, other DNA sequences also encode this same CDR3. The V call is TRBV12-3 or TRBV12-4, the J call TRBJ1-3; D gene unclear. This CDR3 contains 13 residues. The germline V and J ends were trimmed by 8 bases and 3 bases, with 11 bases remaining between them. The CDR3 DNA sequence: TGTGCCAGCCGACGGAGCAGTGGAAACACCATATATTTT. This codes for CASRRSSGNTIYF.

The V gene is TRBV30, the J gene TRBJ1-1, with a possible D match to TRBD1 (6 bases). The CDR3 loop spans 12 amino acids. CDR1 and CDR2 from the germline V gene are GTSNPN and SVGIG (reference sequence). Trimming removed 4 bases from V and 2 bases from J, with 8 bases in between. The DNA of the CDR3 is TGTGCCTGGAACAGGGTTAACACTGAAGCTTTCTTT. Its translation is CAWNRVNTEAFF.

The V call is TRBV5-4, the J call TRBJ1-2, with 12 positions matching TRBD1. The CDR3 loop spans 15 amino acids. V trimming: 3 bases; J trimming: 3 bases; junction bases outside the gene matches: 3. Germline values: CDR1 SGHNT, CDR2 YYREEE (reference sequence). In nucleotides, the CDR3 is TGTGCCAGCAGCTGGGGGACAGGGGGCGACTATGGCTACACCTTC. This encodes CASSWGTGGDYGYTF.

The rearrangement uses TRBV6-6 and TRBJ1-2, with D hard to call. V was clipped by 6 bases and J by 10 bases, with 15 bases between them. CDR1 is MNHNY, CDR2 SVGAGI, per germline (reference sequence). The CDR3 runs to 12 residues. CDR3 sequence (DNA): TGTGCCAGCAGGACACCCCAGAGCTTCTACACCTTC. Protein sequence: CASRTPQSFYTF.

The chain has TRBV2 and TRBJ2-7; 9 bases line up with TRBD1. The J segment lost 6 bases and the V segment lost 10 bases, leaving 10 bases of the junction unmatched. CDR3 length equals 13 residues. Germline lookup yields CDR1 SNHLY and CDR2 FYNNEI. For the CDR3, the DNA is TGTGCCACCGTATCGGACAGGGGCGTCGAGCAGTACTTC. This codes for CATVSDRGVEQYF.

V is TRBV3-1 (or the pseudogene TRBV3-2) and J is TRBJ1-1; TRBD1 is a possible D gene (6 bases). The germline CDR1 and CDR2 sequences are LGHDT and YNNKEL (reference sequence). Trimming took off 3 bases at V and 5 bases at J, with 10 bases between the two ends. The CDR3 has 13 amino acids. The CDR3 DNA reads TGTGCCAGCAGCCAGGGGGCGCGGACTGAAGCTTTCTTT. This encodes CASSQGARTEAFF.

V usage is TRBV7-8 and J usage is TRBJ2-7; 8 bases line up with TRBD2. Germline V gene data show CDR1 as SGHVS and CDR2 as FQNEAQ. The CDR3 extends over 16 amino acids. Unmatched junction bases numbered 7, after V lost 3 bases and J lost 0 bases. CDR3 residues: CASSFAGGLLSYEQYF. CDR3 nucleotides: TGTGCCAGCAGCTTCGCGGGGGGTCTCCTCTCCTACGAGCAGTACTTC.

This chain links TRBV7-2 with TRBJ2-5; 10 bases fit TRBD2. Germline loops: CDR1 SGHTA, CDR2 FQGNSA. The CDR3 is 14 amino acids. V lost 1 base to trimming and J lost 9 bases; unmatched junction nucleotides: 5. In DNA form, the CDR3 reads TGTGCCAGCAGCTTAGAAGATAGCGGGGGGTCCCAGTACTTC. This gives the protein CASSLEDSGGSQYF. The full variable domain, with the rest looked up from reference TRBV7-2 and TRBJ2-5, is GAGVSQSPSNKVTEKGKDVELRCDPISGHTALYWYRQSLGQGLEFLIYFQGNSAPDKSGLPSDRFSAERTGGSVSTLTIQRTQQEDSAVYLCASSLEDSGGSQYFGPGTRLLVL.

In this sample, this clone turned up once. The chain couples TRBV11-3 to TRBJ2-2; the D gene is possibly TRBD1 (6 bases). Deletions cut 8 bases from V and 3 bases from J, with 10 bases between. The CDR3 covers 13 residues. Germline loops: CDR1 SGHNT, CDR2 YENEEA. CDR3 sequence reads: CASGNRDTGELFF. The CDR3 nucleotides read TGTGCCAGCGGTAACAGGGACACCGGGGAGCTGTTTTTT.

The J gene is TRBJ2-1, the V gene TRBV5-1; TRBD1 matches at 9 bases. Germline V gene sequence: CDR1 SGHRS, CDR2 YFSETQ. This CDR3 is built from 13 residues. Trimming at V came to 3 bases and at J to 7 bases, leaving 2 bases not matched to a gene. CDR3 nucleotide sequence: TGCGCCAGCAGCTGGACAGGGGAGAATGAGCAGTTCTTC. Translating gives CASSWTGENEQFF.

The J gene is TRBJ2-7, the V gene TRBV5-1; D not certain. CDR1 and CDR2 from the germline V gene are SGHRS and YFSETQ. V shed 1 base and J shed 0 bases, with 8 bases lying between them. The CDR3 loop spans 14 amino acids. CDR3 DNA: TGCGCCAGCAGCTTGCGGGTCGGCTCCTACGAGCAGTACTTC. Protein: CASSLRVGSYEQYF. Together with reference TRBV5-1 and TRBJ2-7, the CDR3 gives the full variable domain: KAGVTQTPRYLIKTRGQQVTLSCSPISGHRSVSWYQQTPGQGLQFLFEYFSETQRNKGNFPGRFSGRQFSNSRSEMNVSTLELGDSALYLCASSLRVGSYEQYFGPGTRLTVT.

V is TRBV7-9 and J is TRBJ1-1, with 9 nucleotides matching TRBD1. V lost 3 bases to trimming and J lost 3 bases; unmatched junction nucleotides: 8. The germline CDR1 and CDR2 sequences are SEHNR and FQNEAQ (reference sequence). The CDR3 runs 16 residues. The CDR3 spells CASSFPGTGYHTEAFF. The CDR3 DNA sequence: TGTGCCAGCAGCTTTCCCGGGACAGGGTACCACACTGAAGCTTTCTTT.

The rearrangement joins TRBV6-4 to TRBJ1-6; D is uncertain. The ends were cut back, 2 bases at V and 16 bases at J, with 18 bases in the middle. The CDR3 length is 14 residues. Per the germline V gene, CDR1 is MRHNA and CDR2 is SNTAGT. In DNA form, the CDR3 reads TGTGCCAGCAGTGACGAAGCTCAATCTAAGTCTCTCCACTTT. It translates to CASSDEAQSKSLHF.

J is TRBJ1-1 and V is TRBV18; perhaps TRBD1 as D (5 bases). CDR3 size: 15 residues. V dropped 8 bases and J dropped 0 bases, with 16 bases sitting between them. The germline V gene encodes CDR1 KGHSH and CDR2 LQKENI. In DNA form, the CDR3 reads TGTGCCAGCCGAGACCGGGGGATCATGAACACTGAAGCTTTCTTT. It translates to CASRDRGIMNTEAFF.

About this clone itself: The sample has other DNA sequences that encode this CDR3 too. This chain uses TRBV3-1 (or the pseudogene TRBV3-2) with TRBJ2-5; TRBD2 is a possible D gene (7 bases). The CDR3 totals 13 residues. V was pared by 4 bases and J by 5 bases, with 11 bases between. CDR1 and CDR2 (germline): LGHDT, YNNKEL (reference sequence). CDR3 residues: CASSPGGPETQYF. The CDR3 DNA reads as TGTGCCAGCAGCCCGGGGGGCCCGGAGACCCAGTACTTC.

The V and J genes are TRBV6-5 and TRBJ1-2; D not resolved. The CDR3 sequence is 15 residues long. V shed 0 bases and J shed 3 bases, with 11 bases lying between them. CDR1 MNHEY and CDR2 SVGAGI come from the germline V gene. The CDR3 DNA is TGTGCCAGCAGTTACTCTGCGGAACCGCACTATGGCTACACCTTC. Amino acids: CASSYSAEPHYGYTF.

The chain has TRBV25-1 and TRBJ1-6, with D perhaps TRBD1 (6 bases). Germline-derived CDR1 and CDR2 are MGHDK and SYGVNS. Trimming took 3 bases from V and 6 from J, leaving 21 bases between them. The CDR3 covers 18 residues. CDR3 in DNA: TGTGCCAGCAGTGAGGAAGAACAGGGTTTGTGGGGTAATTCACCCCTCCACTTT. This encodes CASSEEEQGLWGNSPLHF.

This chain links TRBV7-8 with TRBJ1-4, with TRBD1 as a possible D gene (6 bases). Germline values: CDR1 SGHVS, CDR2 FQNEAQ. This CDR3 spans 13 amino acids. V lost 5 bases to trimming and J lost 8 bases, with 12 bases between them. CDR3: CASSKIQGEKLFF. The CDR3 DNA reads TGTGCCAGCAGCAAAATACAGGGCGAAAAACTGTTTTTT.

The chain couples TRBV30 to TRBJ1-4; 9 bases map to TRBD1. From germline, CDR1 is GTSNPN and CDR2 SVGIG (reference sequence). The CDR3 is 12 amino acids. V gave up 5 bases and J gave up 7 bases; unmatched junction bases: 2. CDR3 protein: CAWGTGTEKLFF. In DNA, the CDR3 is TGTGCCTGGGGGACAGGGACTGAAAAACTGTTTTTT.

The chain recombines TRBV12-3 or TRBV12-4 with TRBJ1-1, with D maybe TRBD1 (6 bases). The length of the CDR3 is 13 residues. V was trimmed by 3 bases and J by 6 bases, leaving 11 bases between them. The CDR3 nucleotides read TGTGCCAGCAGTTTTAACAGGGTGGCTGAAGCTTTCTTT. This sequence encodes CASSFNRVAEAFF.